A single sample is the source of the 9 T cell receptor beta chains below, sequenced in a study of blood T cells in healthy people across ages. The second PCR ran about 6 to 12 cycles with a sample-barcoded 5' primer and J-beta primers. TCRdb fed the 5' RACE reads into MiXCR, producing one record per CDR3 protein. There are approximately 1,700,000 distinct CDR3 sequences in the sample; roughly two fifths occur only once, and 20% to 25% lies in the top ten. Sample: blood. The receptors here all came from a human donor in good health.

The J gene is TRBJ2-1, the V gene TRBV29-1, with 7 bases matching TRBD1. In germline, CDR1 is SQVTM, CDR2 ANQGSEA. The CDR3 runs to 12 residues. V gave up 7 bases and J gave up 10 bases; unmatched junction bases: 10. In DNA, the CDR3 is TGCAGCGGTACAGGGGCCTCCTACGAGCAGTTCTTC. It yields the protein CSGTGASYEQFF.

The V call is TRBV10-3, the J call TRBJ2-3, with D unresolved. The CDR3 contains 16 residues. Between the trimmed V and J ends, which lost 1 base and 2 bases, there was a span of 13 bases. In germline, CDR1 is ENHRY, CDR2 SYGVKD. This CDR3 reads CAISEFRENPTDTQYF. In DNA form, the CDR3 reads TGTGCCATCAGTGAGTTTAGAGAGAACCCCACAGATACGCAGTATTTT.

V is TRBV9 and J is TRBJ1-2; D might be TRBD1 (6 bases). The CDR3 totals 14 residues. CDR1 is SGDLS, CDR2 YYNGEE, per germline. The germline V and J ends were trimmed by 3 bases and 4 bases, with 13 bases remaining between them. The CDR3 sequence: CASSGNRGPYGYTF. The CDR3 DNA follows: TGTGCCAGCAGCGGAAACCGGGGGCCCTATGGCTACACCTTC.

V gene TRBV7-9 combines with J gene TRBJ1-2; D is possibly TRBD1 (5 bases). Germline-derived CDR1 and CDR2 are SEHNR and FQNEAQ (reference sequence). Between the trimmed V and J ends, which lost 1 base and 4 bases, there was a span of 13 bases. The CDR3 sequence is 15 residues long. The CDR3 reads CASSLVVPTVYGYTF. The CDR3 DNA follows: TGTGCCAGCAGCTTAGTGGTTCCGACAGTCTATGGCTACACCTTC.

The chain is built from TRBV20-1 and TRBJ1-5; D not resolved. The CDR3 is 16 residues long. From germline, CDR1 is DFQATT and CDR2 SNEGSKA (reference sequence). The ends were cut back, 0 bases at V and 2 bases at J, with 14 bases in the middle. DNA of the CDR3: TGCAGTGCTAGAGACGTTGCGGGAAAGGGCAATCAGCCCCAGCATTTT. It translates to CSARDVAGKGNQPQHF.

The count of this clonotype is one. This chain joins TRBV5-1 and TRBJ2-3; a possible D gene is TRBD2 (6 bases). The germline gives CDR1 SGHRS, CDR2 YFSETQ. V was shortened by 3 bases and J by 4 bases, with 18 bases between the two germline ends. The CDR3 sequence is 16 residues long. Here the CDR3 reads CASSSRTGGVSDTQYF. In DNA form, the CDR3 reads TGCGCCAGCAGCTCTCGGACTGGCGGGGTGTCAGATACGCAGTATTTT.

The chain carries TRBV6-6 and TRBJ1-2; D not certain. V was clipped by 0 bases and J by 6 bases, with 8 bases between them. The CDR3 consists of 13 residues. Germline V gene data show CDR1 as MNHNY and CDR2 as SVGAGI (reference sequence). CDR3 sequence (DNA): TGTGCCAGCAGTTACTCGACAAACAATGGCTACACCTTC. This sequence encodes CASSYSTNNGYTF.

This clonotype appeared a few times. The chain couples TRBV6-2 or TRBV6-3 to TRBJ2-3; no clear D gene. The length of the CDR3 is 15 residues. V lost 2 bases, J lost 0 bases, and 9 bases lay in between. From germline, CDR1 is MNHEY and CDR2 SVGEGT. CDR3 sequence (DNA): TGTGCCAGCAGTTACCTGGCTCCTAGCACAGATACGCAGTATTTT. This translates into CASSYLAPSTDTQYF.

This clonotype appeared a few times. This chain uses TRBV20-1 with TRBJ1-2; D is undetermined. The CDR3 totals 12 residues. In germline, CDR1 is DFQATT, CDR2 SNEGSKA (reference sequence). The V end lost 6 bases, the J end lost 7 bases, and 15 bases lay between the germline ends. The CDR3 loop is CSAYRGMGGYTF. DNA for the CDR3: TGCAGTGCGTACCGAGGGATGGGTGGCTACACCTTC.